The entry below gives a single T cell receptor (beta chain) sequence along with its context. This clone was recorded a few times. There is no known antigen for this receptor. No base quality values were provided; no much bigger clone lies one nucleotide off. These data come from a study of beta chain features in type 1 diabetes (dated by TCRdb to 2016 to 2019). Background on the whole study: Mean age, gender distribution, total cell number and subset yield were not different between patients and healthy donors. In the study, TCRB repertoires of sorted circulating CD4+ T cell subsets from recently diagnosed type 1 diabetes patients were compared with those of matched healthy donors. A total of around 100 million sorted cells were examined across all samples, and RNA yield correlated strongly with the number of cells per subset. Whereas all 28 donors provided naive and central memory subsets, regulatory and stem cell-like memory subsets were isolated from just 8 patients and roughly 8 healthy donors.

Each donor gave one peripheral blood draw, roughly 110 mL on average, collected into heparinised tubes. A BD FACSAria II and a panel including CD45RO, CCR7, CD25, CD127, CD95 and CD27 were used to sort naive, central memory, regulatory and stem cell-like memory CD4+ T cells. A purity above 95% was achieved for all sorted populations. Right away, PBMCs were isolated by Lymphoprep density gradient centrifugation and were stained directly, with no culture step. So that batch effects would be minimized, each experiment stained and sorted samples in pairs, pairing one healthy donor with one patient. Points the paper makes about the study in general: Naive, central memory and regulatory TCRB repertoires appeared to be more alike among patients than among healthy donors. In all four CD4+ subsets, TCRB CDR3 length was moderately but significantly shorter in type 1 diabetes patients. Shorter templates might be favored by PCR, yet because patient and control samples were amplified and corrected together, any such skew would affect both groups equally. Because cDNA was sequenced instead of genomic DNA, activated cells with high expression could be over-represented, although the groups did not differ in activation or CD3 levels. Patients with type 1 diabetes made fewer insertions and deleted more nucleotides at VDJ recombination sites, implying thymic rearrangement abnormalities. Only small numbers of individuals were included in the HLA sub-analyses, which left unresolved whether HLA type had any influence on TCRB rearrangement.

The entire amount of isolated RNA was reverse transcribed using the High Capacity cDNA Reverse Transcription Kit, so the sequenced TCRB transcripts were expressed ones. Naive, central memory and regulatory T cell samples underwent deep immunoSEQ sequencing, averaging about 3.3 million total reads per sample. Sorted cells were lysed in RLT buffer and RNA was extracted with DNase-treated RNeasy Micro or Mini kits, depending on cell number. Each cell subset was processed separately to prevent cross-contamination, with patient and healthy donor samples processed together. Using the immunoSEQ multiplex PCR, TCRB sequences were amplified from cDNA into 87-bp fragments spanning the CDR3 region. The amplicons were sequenced using the Illumina HiSeq platform. In the authors' own workflow: Synthetic template baselines were used to correct PCR bias computationally, reads within Hamming distance 2 were collapsed together, and singletons that could not be merged were discarded. Reads were aligned to IMGT to assign V, D and J genes, CDR3 length, and insertions or deletions at six rearrangement sites. Within each subset, clonotype counts were normalized to the number of sorted cells before true diversity and Gini coefficients were calculated with the tcR R package. The overlap coefficient, calculated on TCRB nucleotide sequences, was used to measure repertoire sharing. Out-of-frame TCRB sequences from naive cells were analyzed to stand in for the pre-selection repertoire. The clones in this table, taken by TCRdb from immuneACCESS, are in-frame only. Not every clone is retained; where verified, under half of the shortfall comes from an unresolved V gene, and the cause of the rest is unknown. Clonal size and the V and J genes are those of that table, whereas D and trimming came from the DNA. Here the sample has about 410,000 clones; roughly 13% occur a single time. The leading ten clones occupy 0.035% to 0.04% of the sample.

Inclusive of the bounding cysteine and phenylalanine, the CDR3 is 13 residues long. Kept here is only the CDR3 DNA, which spans 39 bases and is read in frame from base 1. At the junction V is shortened by 6 bases and J by 9 bases; bases outside the gene matches: 7. Based on the germline V gene, the CDR1 and CDR2 sequences are MRHNA and SNTAGT. Recombination joined TRBV6-4 with TRBJ2-1; 8 central bases correspond to TRBD2. Sequencing used naive CD4+ T cells from blood. The cell subset or site label corresponds to: true naive CD4+ T cells. This receptor was obtained from a man aged 25-40 years in good health. The DNA sequence follows: TGTGCCAGCAGCGGGACTAGTAGCGGTGAGCAGTTCTTC. This gives the protein CASSGTSSGEQFF.